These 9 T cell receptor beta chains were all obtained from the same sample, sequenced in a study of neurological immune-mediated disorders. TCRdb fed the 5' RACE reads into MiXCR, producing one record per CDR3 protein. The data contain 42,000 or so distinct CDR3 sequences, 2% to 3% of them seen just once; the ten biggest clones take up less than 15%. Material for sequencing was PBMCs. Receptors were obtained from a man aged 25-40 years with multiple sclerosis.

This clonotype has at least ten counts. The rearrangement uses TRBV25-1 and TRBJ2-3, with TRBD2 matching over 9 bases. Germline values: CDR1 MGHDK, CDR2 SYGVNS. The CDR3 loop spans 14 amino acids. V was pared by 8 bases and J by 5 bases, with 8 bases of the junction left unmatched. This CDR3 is CASAERGDVDTQYF. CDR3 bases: TGTGCCAGCGCAGAGCGGGGGGATGTAGATACGCAGTATTTT.

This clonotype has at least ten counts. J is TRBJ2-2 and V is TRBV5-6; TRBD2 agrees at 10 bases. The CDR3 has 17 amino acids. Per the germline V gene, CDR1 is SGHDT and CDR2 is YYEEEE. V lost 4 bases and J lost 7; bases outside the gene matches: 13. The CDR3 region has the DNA TGTGCCAGCAGCCCCCGTCGGCGGACTAGCGGTCGCGGGGAGCTGTTTTTT. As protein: CASSPRRRTSGRGELFF.

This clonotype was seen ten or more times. The CDR3 loop is CSARARGGGNQPQHF. CDR3 DNA sequence: TGCAGTGCTAGAGCCCGAGGGGGGGGCAATCAGCCCCAGCATTTT. This chain uses TRBV20-1 with TRBJ1-5, with D maybe TRBD1 (6 bases). Between the trimmed V and J ends, which lost 1 base and 2 bases, there was a span of 12 bases. Germline V gene sequence: CDR1 DFQATT, CDR2 SNEGSKA (reference sequence). The CDR3 length is 15 residues.

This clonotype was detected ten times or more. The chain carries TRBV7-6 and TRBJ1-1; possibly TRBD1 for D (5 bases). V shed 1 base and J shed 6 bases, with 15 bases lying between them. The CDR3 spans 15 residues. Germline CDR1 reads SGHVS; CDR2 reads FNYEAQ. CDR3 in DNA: TGTGCCAGCAGCTTAGAGCAGTCAGGGTTAGCTGAAGCTTTCTTT. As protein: CASSLEQSGLAEAFF.

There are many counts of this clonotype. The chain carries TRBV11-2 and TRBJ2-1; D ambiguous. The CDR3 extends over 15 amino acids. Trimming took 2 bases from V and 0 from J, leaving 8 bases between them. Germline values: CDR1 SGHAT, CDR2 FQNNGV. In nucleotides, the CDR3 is TGTGCCAGCAGCTTACAACGGCCCTCCTACAATGAGCAGTTCTTC. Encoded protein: CASSLQRPSYNEQFF.

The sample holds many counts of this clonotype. CDR3 sequence (DNA): TGCAGTGCCTTAAACCCGGGACAGGGGAAAGGCGAGCAGTACTTC. Protein sequence: CSALNPGQGKGEQYF. The chain links TRBV20-1 to TRBJ2-7, with 10 positions matching TRBD1. The CDR3 has 15 amino acids. J lost 6 bases, V lost 6 bases, and 14 bases had no gene match. Germline CDR1 DFQATT, CDR2 SNEGSKA (reference sequence).

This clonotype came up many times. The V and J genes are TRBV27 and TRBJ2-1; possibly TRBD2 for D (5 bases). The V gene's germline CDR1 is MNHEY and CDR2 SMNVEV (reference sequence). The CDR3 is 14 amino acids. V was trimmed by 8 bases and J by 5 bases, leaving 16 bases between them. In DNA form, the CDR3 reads TGTGCCAGCTCAACACCAGGAGGTCACAATGAGCAGTTCTTC. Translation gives CASSTPGGHNEQFF.

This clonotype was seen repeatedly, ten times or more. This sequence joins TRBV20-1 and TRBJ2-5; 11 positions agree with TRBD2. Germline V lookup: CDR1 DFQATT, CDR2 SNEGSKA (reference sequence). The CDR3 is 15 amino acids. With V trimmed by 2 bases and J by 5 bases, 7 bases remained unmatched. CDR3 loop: CSARPGASGGETQYF. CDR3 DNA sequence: TGCAGTGCTAGACCGGGGGCTAGCGGGGGGGAGACCCAGTACTTC.

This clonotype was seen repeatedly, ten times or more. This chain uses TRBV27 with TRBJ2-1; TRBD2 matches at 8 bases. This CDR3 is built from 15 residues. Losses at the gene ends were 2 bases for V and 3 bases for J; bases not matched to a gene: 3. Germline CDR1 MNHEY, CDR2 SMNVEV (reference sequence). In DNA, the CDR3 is TGTGCCAGCAGTTTAAAAGCGGGGGTCTACAATGAGCAGTTCTTC. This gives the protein CASSLKAGVYNEQFF.